Shown below are 27 T cell receptor beta chains from a single sample sequenced in a study of CD8 T cells in Susac syndrome. RNA, at about 0.45 to 1 ug, was reverse transcribed with random hexamers. TCRdb redid the calling of the immunoSEQ multiplex PCR reads with MiXCR, one entry per CDR3 protein. This sample has tens of thousands of distinct CDR3 sequences, with approximately 96% found just once. Sequences were obtained from CD8+ T cells from PBMCs. Source of these receptors: a human donor with Susac syndrome.

The gene calls are TRBV18 and TRBJ1-1; TRBD1 might be the D (6 bases). In germline, CDR1 is KGHSH, CDR2 LQKENI. Trimming removed 5 bases at V and 0 bases at J, with 19 bases between. CDR3 length: 17 residues. The CDR3 loop is CASSTRPGVAMNTEAFF. The CDR3 coding sequence is TGTGCCAGCTCAACACGCCCAGGGGTTGCCATGAACACTGAAGCTTTCTTT.

CDR3: CASSMTGRNTEAFF. DNA for the CDR3: TGCGCCAGCAGCATGACAGGGAGGAACACTGAAGCTTTCTTT. The chain joins TRBV5-1 to TRBJ1-1, with 7 bases matching TRBD1. The CDR3 length is 14 residues. Germline trimming cut 4 bases from V and 1 base from J; bases unmatched to any gene: 4. In germline, CDR1 is SGHRS, CDR2 YFSETQ.

The V gene is TRBV20-1, the J gene TRBJ2-3; D not certain. V was clipped by 6 bases and J by 1 base, with 20 bases between them. This CDR3 is built from 16 residues. The germline V gene has CDR1 DFQATT and CDR2 SNEGSKA (reference sequence). CDR3 sequence (DNA): TGCAGTGCCATAGGAGCCCCCGGTTGGGGCACAGATACGCAGTATTTT. Encoded protein: CSAIGAPGWGTDTQYF.

The CDR3 region has the DNA TGTGCCAGCACTCCCGGTGAGGCAGGAGTCCATGAGCAGTTCTTC. Protein product: CASTPGEAGVHEQFF. The gene calls are TRBV5-6 and TRBJ2-1; D call uncertain. The germline V gene encodes CDR1 SGHDT and CDR2 YYEEEE. CDR3 length: 15 residues. Trimming left V 6 bases short and J 8 bases short, with 21 bases between.

The rearrangement joins TRBV14 to TRBJ1-3; D is undetermined. Germline CDR1 SGHDN, CDR2 FVKESK. The V and J ends lost 3 bases and 0 bases respectively, with 0 bases between them. This CDR3 region has 12 residues. The CDR3 nucleotides read TGTGCCAGCAGCCACTCTGGAAACACCATATATTTT. It yields the protein CASSHSGNTIYF.

This clonotype was detected only once. The rearrangement uses TRBV4-2 and TRBJ1-1; TRBD1 is a possible D gene (5 bases). V was pared by 1 base and J by 1 base, with 10 bases between. This CDR3 comprises 15 residues. The germline CDR1 and CDR2 sequences are LGHNA and YNFKEQ. The CDR3 coding sequence is TGTGCCAGCAGCCAAGGGGGCTCGGCGAACACTGAAGCTTTCTTT. This codes for CASSQGGSANTEAFF.

CDR3 amino acids: CASSPPGSGANVLTF. In DNA, the CDR3 is TGTGCCAGCAGTCCTCCGGGCTCTGGGGCCAACGTCCTGACTTTC. The chain joins TRBV12-3 or TRBV12-4 to TRBJ2-6; D is unresolved. V lost 5 bases, J lost 0 bases, and 8 bases lay in between. This CDR3 is built from 15 residues.

The V and J genes are TRBV27 and TRBJ2-3, with a possible D match to TRBD2 (5 bases). The CDR3 totals 15 residues. Per the germline V gene, CDR1 is MNHEY and CDR2 is SMNVEV (reference sequence). V was cut by 5 bases and J by 2 bases, with 14 bases left in between. In nucleotides, the CDR3 is TGTGCCAGCAGTGCCCTACTAGTTTCCACAGATACGCAGTATTTT. Amino acid sequence: CASSALLVSTDTQYF.

The chain joins TRBV6-5 to TRBJ2-6, with D unclear. Germline V gene sequence: CDR1 MNHEY, CDR2 SVGAGI. V gave up 7 bases and J gave up 2 bases, with 3 bases separating them. CDR3 length: 12 amino acids. The CDR3 here is CASTAGANVLTF. The CDR3 region has the DNA TGTGCCAGCACCGCTGGGGCCAACGTCCTGACTTTC.

This rearrangement joins TRBV30 to TRBJ1-4, with no clear D. CDR3 length: 12 amino acids. V lost 3 bases and J 5 bases, leaving 7 bases between the germline ends. Germline CDR1 GTSNPN, CDR2 SVGIG (reference sequence). CDR3 nucleotides: TGTGCCTGGAGCTGGGAGAATGAAAAACTGTTTTTT. Translation gives CAWSWENEKLFF.

V is TRBV30 and J is TRBJ1-2; weak D call: TRBD1 (6 bases). Germline CDR1 and CDR2: GTSNPN and SVGIG (reference sequence). This CDR3 is built from 13 residues. Deletions cut 2 bases from V and 8 bases from J, with 15 bases between. The CDR3 DNA is TGTGCCTGGAGTCTCGAGGGCAGGGGAGGCTACACCTTC. Protein product: CAWSLEGRGGYTF. The full variable domain, with the rest looked up from reference TRBV30 and TRBJ1-2, is SQTIHQWPATLVQPVGSPLSLECTVEGTSNPNLYWYRQAAGRGLQLLFYSVGIGQISSEVPQNLSASRPQDRQFILSSKKLLLSDSGFYLCAWSLEGRGGYTFGSGTRLTVV.

This chain joins TRBV20-1 and TRBJ1-1; tentatively, D is TRBD1 (5 bases). V lost 4 bases to trimming and J lost 1 base, with 19 bases between them. Germline V CDR1 and CDR2: DFQATT, SNEGSKA (reference sequence). This CDR3 is built from 16 residues. Written as DNA, the CDR3 is TGCAGTGCTAACGAGGCCGGGGACCATGGGAACACTGAAGCTTTCTTT. This encodes CSANEAGDHGNTEAFF.

The V gene is TRBV6-5, the J gene TRBJ1-4; possibly TRBD1 for D (5 bases). The CDR3 sequence is 14 residues long. The ends were cut back, 6 bases at V and 7 bases at J, with 15 bases in the middle. CDR1 and CDR2 from the germline V gene are MNHEY and SVGAGI. Here the CDR3 DNA reads TGTGCCAGCAGCTCCGGGACGGGAGGTGAAAAACTGTTTTTT. Translated, it gives CASSSGTGGEKLFF.

J is TRBJ1-2 and V is TRBV5-1, with 7 bases lining up with TRBD1. The V segment lost 0 bases and the J segment 4 bases; nucleotides outside the gene matches: 0. This CDR3 spans 13 amino acids. Germline V gene sequence: CDR1 SGHRS, CDR2 YFSETQ. CDR3 in DNA: TGCGCCAGCAGCTTGGAGGGGGCCTATGGCTACACCTTC. Amino acid sequence: CASSLEGAYGYTF.

V is TRBV7-3 and J is TRBJ1-6, with D perhaps matching TRBD1 (5 bases). CDR1 SGHTA and CDR2 FQGTGA come from the germline V gene. This CDR3 has 15 residues. Trimming took off 5 bases at V and 7 bases at J, with 15 bases between the two ends. DNA for the CDR3: TGTGCCAGCAGCGCGGGAAGGAGGGGCAATTCACCCCTCCACTTT. Its translation: CASSAGRRGNSPLHF.

This chain connects TRBV20-1 to TRBJ1-5, with D tentatively TRBD1 (5 bases). The CDR3 runs to 15 residues. V was cut by 6 bases and J by 3 bases, with 18 bases left in between. Germline-derived CDR1 and CDR2 are DFQATT and SNEGSKA (reference sequence). The CDR3 protein is CSAPTRDLLNQPQHF. In DNA, the CDR3 is TGCAGTGCCCCGACCCGGGACCTCCTCAATCAGCCCCAGCATTTT.

The rearrangement links TRBV4-3 to TRBJ2-1; D perhaps matches TRBD2 (6 bases). The germline gives CDR1 LGHNA, CDR2 YSLEER. The ends were cut back, 1 base at V and 6 bases at J, with 7 bases in the middle. The CDR3 is 13 amino acids. For the CDR3, the DNA is TGCGCCAGCAGCCAAGTCGGGAGCAATGAGCAGTTCTTC. Protein sequence: CASSQVGSNEQFF.

The table lists this clonotype with a count of one. The chain links TRBV5-4 to TRBJ2-5; TRBD1 is a possible D gene (6 bases). CDR1 is SGHNT, CDR2 YYREEE, per germline (reference sequence). V gave up 3 bases and J gave up 3 bases, with 12 bases separating them. The CDR3 contains 14 residues. The CDR3 DNA follows: TGTGCCAGCAGCTCCCCAGGGGCCGAAGAGACCCAGTACTTC. Translated: CASSSPGAEETQYF.

V and J are TRBV6-4 and TRBJ2-1; 8 bases are shared with TRBD2. V dropped 3 bases and J dropped 10; count of bases not matched to a gene: 8. CDR1 is MRHNA, CDR2 SNTAGT, per germline. The CDR3 contains 14 residues. The CDR3 DNA reads as TGTGCCAGCAGTGAGATGAGCGGGGGCCTCGAGCAGTTCTTC. Amino acid sequence: CASSEMSGGLEQFF.

CDR3: CSARGSDEQFF. CDR3 DNA: TGCAGTGCTAGAGGGTCGGATGAGCAGTTCTTC. This rearrangement joins TRBV20-1 to TRBJ2-1; D remains unclear. Trimming removed 1 base from V and 8 bases from J, with 6 bases in between. The germline CDR1 and CDR2 sequences are DFQATT and SNEGSKA (reference sequence). The CDR3 has 11 residues.

The chain carries TRBV11-2 and TRBJ2-6, with unresolved D. The CDR3 is 14 residues long. Germline CDR1 and CDR2: SGHAT and FQNNGV. Trimming took off 5 bases at V and 0 bases at J, with 5 bases between the two ends. CDR3 coding DNA: TGTGCCAGCAGCAGCCGCTCTGGGGCCAACGTCCTGACTTTC. Translating it yields CASSSRSGANVLTF.

This clonotype was observed once. CDR3 sequence reads: CASSQAGSREAFF. The DNA for the CDR3 is TGTGCCAGCAGCCAAGCAGGGTCGAGAGAAGCTTTCTTT. The gene calls are TRBV3-1 and TRBJ1-1; TRBD1 is a possible D gene (5 bases). Germline values: CDR1 LGHDT, CDR2 YNNKEL (reference sequence). Trimming removed 1 base at V and 8 bases at J, with 11 bases between. The CDR3 extends over 13 amino acids.

The chain joins TRBV30 to TRBJ1-5; perhaps TRBD1 as D (5 bases). Germline lookup yields CDR1 GTSNPN and CDR2 SVGIG (reference sequence). V was cut by 0 bases and J by 5 bases, with 8 bases left in between. The CDR3 loop spans 13 amino acids. The CDR3 spells CAWSVSRDQPQHF. The CDR3 DNA reads TGTGCCTGGAGTGTTAGCAGGGATCAGCCCCAGCATTTT.

The rearrangement uses TRBV29-1 and TRBJ2-7, with D perhaps assigned TRBD1 or TRBD2 (5 bases each). V shed 0 bases and J shed 6 bases, with 9 bases lying between them. This CDR3 region has 12 residues. Germline-derived CDR1 and CDR2 are SQVTM and ANQGSEA. The DNA for the CDR3 is TGCAGCGTTGAAGATTTGGGACGCGAGCAGTACTTC. It codes for CSVEDLGREQYF.

The rearrangement links TRBV4-2 to TRBJ1-1, with a weak D call TRBD1 (6 bases). V dropped 3 bases and J dropped 5 bases, with 16 bases sitting between them. Germline V gene lookup returns CDR1 LGHNA and CDR2 YNFKEQ. The CDR3 length is 15 residues. In DNA form, the CDR3 reads TGTGCCAGCAGCCAGACTTTACAGGGAGGAACTGAAGCTTTCTTT. This sequence encodes CASSQTLQGGTEAFF.

The chain uses TRBV18 and TRBJ1-6, with a tentative D call TRBD1 (6 bases). The CDR3 loop spans 14 amino acids. Deletions cut 0 bases from V and 11 bases from J, with 11 bases between. Germline-derived CDR1 and CDR2 are KGHSH and LQKENI. The CDR3 protein is CASSPPQGLTPLHF. The CDR3 DNA reads as TGTGCCAGCTCACCACCACAGGGTTTGACACCCCTCCACTTT. Supplemented by reference TRBV18 and TRBJ1-6, the full variable domain reads NAGVMQNPRHLVRRRGQEARLRCSPMKGHSHVYWYRQLPEEGLKFMVYLQKENIIDESGMPKERFSAEFPKEGPSILRIQQVVRGDSAAYFCASSPPQGLTPLHFGNGTRLTVT.

The rearrangement links TRBV6-2 or TRBV6-3 to TRBJ1-1, with 9 positions matching TRBD1. The germline V gene has CDR1 MNHEY and CDR2 SVGEGT. V shed 6 bases and J 10 bases; nucleotides not matched to a gene: 12. The CDR3 consists of 14 residues. The CDR3 DNA follows: TGTGCCAGCAGCCGACAGGGGGAAAGTGTGGGAGCTTTCTTT. Protein product: CASSRQGESVGAFF.